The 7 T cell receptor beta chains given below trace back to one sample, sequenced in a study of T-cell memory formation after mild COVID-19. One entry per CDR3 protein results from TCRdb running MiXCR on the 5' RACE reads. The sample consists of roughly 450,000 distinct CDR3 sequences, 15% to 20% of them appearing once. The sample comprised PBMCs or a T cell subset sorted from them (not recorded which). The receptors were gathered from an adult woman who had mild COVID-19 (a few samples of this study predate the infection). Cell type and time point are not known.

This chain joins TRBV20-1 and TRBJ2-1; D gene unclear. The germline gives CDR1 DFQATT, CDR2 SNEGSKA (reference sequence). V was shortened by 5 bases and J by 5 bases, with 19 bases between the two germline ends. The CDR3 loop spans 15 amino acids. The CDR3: CSAPDTGSYNNEQFF. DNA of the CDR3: TGCAGTGCTCCTGATACGGGTTCATATAACAATGAGCAGTTCTTC.

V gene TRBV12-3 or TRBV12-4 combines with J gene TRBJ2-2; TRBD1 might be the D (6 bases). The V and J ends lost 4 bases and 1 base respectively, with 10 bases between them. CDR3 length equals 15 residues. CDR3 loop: CASSWTAQNTGELFF. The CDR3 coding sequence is TGTGCCAGCAGTTGGACAGCCCAGAACACCGGGGAGCTGTTTTTT.

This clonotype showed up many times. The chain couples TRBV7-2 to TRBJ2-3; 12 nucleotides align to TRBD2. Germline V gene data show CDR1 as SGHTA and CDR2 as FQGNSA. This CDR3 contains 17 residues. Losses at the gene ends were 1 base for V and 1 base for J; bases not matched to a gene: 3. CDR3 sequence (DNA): TGTGCCAGCAGCTTAGTAGCTAGCGGGGGGGGCACAGATACGCAGTATTTT. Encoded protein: CASSLVASGGGTDTQYF.

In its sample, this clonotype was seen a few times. The CDR3 sequence: CSCEGGYGYTF. For the CDR3, the DNA is TGCAGTTGCGAGGGGGGGTATGGCTACACCTTC. This chain uses TRBV29-1 with TRBJ1-2; D might be TRBD1 (6 bases). CDR1 is SQVTM and CDR2 is ANQGSEA in the germline V gene. The length of the CDR3 is 11 residues.

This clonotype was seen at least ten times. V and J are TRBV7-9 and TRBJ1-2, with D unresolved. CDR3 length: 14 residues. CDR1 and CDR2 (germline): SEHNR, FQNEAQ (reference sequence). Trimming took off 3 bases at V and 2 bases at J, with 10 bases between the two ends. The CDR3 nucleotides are TGTGCCAGCAGCTTCGGATTAGAAAACTATGGCTACACCTTC. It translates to CASSFGLENYGYTF.

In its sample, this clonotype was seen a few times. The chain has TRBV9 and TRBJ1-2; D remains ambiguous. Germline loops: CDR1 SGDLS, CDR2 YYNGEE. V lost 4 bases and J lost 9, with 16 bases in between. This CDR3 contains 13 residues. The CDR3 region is CASSTYLSLSYTF. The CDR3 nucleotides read TGTGCCAGCAGCACTTATCTCAGCCTGAGCTACACCTTC.

The CDR3 DNA is TGTGCCAGCAGTTACTACGCCGGGGGGAGTGAGCAGTTCTTC. Its translation: CASSYYAGGSEQFF. This sequence joins TRBV6-6 and TRBJ2-1, with 7 bases lining up with TRBD2. CDR3 size: 14 residues. Germline lookup yields CDR1 MNHNY and CDR2 SVGAGI (reference sequence). V trimming: 1 base; J trimming: 9 bases; junction bases outside the gene matches: 6.